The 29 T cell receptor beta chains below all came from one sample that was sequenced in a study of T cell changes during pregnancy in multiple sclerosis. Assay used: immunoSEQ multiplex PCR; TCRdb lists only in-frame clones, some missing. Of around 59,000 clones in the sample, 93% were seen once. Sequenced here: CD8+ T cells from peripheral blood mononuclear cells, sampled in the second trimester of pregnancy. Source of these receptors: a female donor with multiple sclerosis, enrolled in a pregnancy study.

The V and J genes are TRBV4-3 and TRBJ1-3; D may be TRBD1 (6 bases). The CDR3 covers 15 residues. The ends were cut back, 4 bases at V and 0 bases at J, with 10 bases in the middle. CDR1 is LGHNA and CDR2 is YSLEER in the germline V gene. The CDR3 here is CASSRETGSGNTIYF. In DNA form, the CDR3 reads TGCGCCAGCAGCCGGGAGACAGGCTCTGGAAACACCATATATTTT.

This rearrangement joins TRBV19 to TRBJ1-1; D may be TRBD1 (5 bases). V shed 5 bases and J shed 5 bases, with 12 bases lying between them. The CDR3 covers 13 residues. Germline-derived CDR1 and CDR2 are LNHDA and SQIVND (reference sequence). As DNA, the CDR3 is TGTGCCAGTAGTCTTACGGGGGGGACTGAAGCTTTCTTT. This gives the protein CASSLTGGTEAFF.

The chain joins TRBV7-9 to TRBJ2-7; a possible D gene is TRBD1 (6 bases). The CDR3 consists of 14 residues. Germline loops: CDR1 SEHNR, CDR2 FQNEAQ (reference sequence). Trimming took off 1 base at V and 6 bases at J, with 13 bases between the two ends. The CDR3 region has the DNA TGTGCCAGCAGCTTAGTTGAAGGGGGAACCGAGCAGTACTTC. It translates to CASSLVEGGTEQYF.

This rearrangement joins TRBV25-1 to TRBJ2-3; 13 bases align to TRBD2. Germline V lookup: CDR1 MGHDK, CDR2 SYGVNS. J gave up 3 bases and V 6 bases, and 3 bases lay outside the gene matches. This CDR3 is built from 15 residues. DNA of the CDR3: TGTGCCAGCAGCGCACTAGCGGGGGGGACAGATACGCAGTATTTT. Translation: CASSALAGGTDTQYF.

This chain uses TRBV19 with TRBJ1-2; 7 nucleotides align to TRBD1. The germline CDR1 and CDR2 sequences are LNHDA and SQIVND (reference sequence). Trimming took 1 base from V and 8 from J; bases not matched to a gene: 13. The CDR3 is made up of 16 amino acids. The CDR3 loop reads CASSIGIGTVALGYTF. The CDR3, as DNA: TGTGCCAGTAGTATAGGAATCGGGACAGTAGCTTTGGGCTACACCTTC. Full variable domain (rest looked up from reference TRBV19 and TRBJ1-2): DGGITQSPKYLFRKEGQNVTLSCEQNLNHDAMYWYRQDPGQGLRLIYYSQIVNDFQKGDIAEGYSVSREKKESFPLTVTSAQKNPTAFYLCASSIGIGTVALGYTFGSGTRLTVV.

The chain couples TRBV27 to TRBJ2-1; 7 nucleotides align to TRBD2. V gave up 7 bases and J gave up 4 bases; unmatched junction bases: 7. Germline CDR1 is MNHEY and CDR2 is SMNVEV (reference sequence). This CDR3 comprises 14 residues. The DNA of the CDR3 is TGTGCCAGCACCCCGGGACTACGGTACAATGAGCAGTTCTTC. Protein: CASTPGLRYNEQFF.

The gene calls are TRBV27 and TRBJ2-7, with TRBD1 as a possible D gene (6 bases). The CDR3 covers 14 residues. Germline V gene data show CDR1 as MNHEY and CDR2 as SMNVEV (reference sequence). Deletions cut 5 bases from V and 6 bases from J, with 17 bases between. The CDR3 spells CASSPNPGQSEQYF. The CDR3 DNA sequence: TGTGCCAGCAGTCCGAACCCAGGACAGTCCGAGCAGTACTTC.

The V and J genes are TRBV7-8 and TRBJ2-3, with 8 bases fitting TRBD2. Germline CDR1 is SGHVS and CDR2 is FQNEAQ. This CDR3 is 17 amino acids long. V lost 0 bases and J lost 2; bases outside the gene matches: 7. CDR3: CASSLALAGGPTDTQYF. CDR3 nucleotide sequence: TGTGCCAGCAGCTTAGCTCTCGCGGGAGGACCCACAGATACGCAGTATTTT.

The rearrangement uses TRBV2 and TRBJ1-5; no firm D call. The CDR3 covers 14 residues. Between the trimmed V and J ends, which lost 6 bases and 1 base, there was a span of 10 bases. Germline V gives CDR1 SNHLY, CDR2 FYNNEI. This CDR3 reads CASSLATSNQPQHF. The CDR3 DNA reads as TGTGCCAGCAGCCTAGCGACCAGCAATCAGCCCCAGCATTTT.

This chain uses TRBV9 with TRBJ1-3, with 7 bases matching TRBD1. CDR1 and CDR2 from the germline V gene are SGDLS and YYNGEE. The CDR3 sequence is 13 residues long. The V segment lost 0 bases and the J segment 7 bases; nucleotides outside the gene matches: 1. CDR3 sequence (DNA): TGTGCCAGCAGCGTAGAGGGGGCTAACACCATATATTTT. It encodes CASSVEGANTIYF.

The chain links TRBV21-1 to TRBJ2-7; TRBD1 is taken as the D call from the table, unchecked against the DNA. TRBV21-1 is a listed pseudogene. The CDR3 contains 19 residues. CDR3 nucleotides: TGTGCCAGCAGCAAAATTACCAGGGGGCGCGAACTTTTAACCTACGAGCAGTACTTC. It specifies CASSKITRGRELLTYEQYF.

As DNA, the CDR3 is TGTGCCAGCAGACCCCCGACAGGGAATGAGCAGTTCTTC. Amino acid sequence: CASRPPTGNEQFF. The J gene is TRBJ2-1, the V gene TRBV6-6, with 7 bases aligning to TRBD1. This CDR3 has 13 residues. Germline V lookup: CDR1 MNHNY, CDR2 SVGAGI (reference sequence). V shed 6 bases and J 7 bases; nucleotides not matched to a gene: 6.

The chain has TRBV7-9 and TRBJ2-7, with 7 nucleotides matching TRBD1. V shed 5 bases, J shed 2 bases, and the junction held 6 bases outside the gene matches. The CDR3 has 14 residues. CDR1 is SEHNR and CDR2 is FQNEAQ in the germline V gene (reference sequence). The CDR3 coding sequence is TGTGCCAGCAGCGTCCCGGGACAGCCCTACGAGCAGTACTTC. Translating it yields CASSVPGQPYEQYF.

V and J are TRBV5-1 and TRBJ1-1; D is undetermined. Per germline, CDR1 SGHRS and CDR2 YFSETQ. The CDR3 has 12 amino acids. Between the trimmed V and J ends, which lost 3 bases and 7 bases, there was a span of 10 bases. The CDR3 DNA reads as TGCGCCAGCAGCTCACTGACTGATGAAGCTTTCTTT. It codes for CASSSLTDEAFF.

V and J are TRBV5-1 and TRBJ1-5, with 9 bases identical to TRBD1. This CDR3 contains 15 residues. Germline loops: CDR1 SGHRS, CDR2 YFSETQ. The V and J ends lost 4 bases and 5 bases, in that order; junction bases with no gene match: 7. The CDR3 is CASSPWTGVDQPQHF. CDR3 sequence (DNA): TGCGCCAGCAGCCCCTGGACAGGGGTCGATCAGCCCCAGCATTTT. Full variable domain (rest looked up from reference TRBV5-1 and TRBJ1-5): KAGVTQTPRYLIKTRGQQVTLSCSPISGHRSVSWYQQTPGQGLQFLFEYFSETQRNKGNFPGRFSGRQFSNSRSEMNVSTLELGDSALYLCASSPWTGVDQPQHFGDGTRLSIL.

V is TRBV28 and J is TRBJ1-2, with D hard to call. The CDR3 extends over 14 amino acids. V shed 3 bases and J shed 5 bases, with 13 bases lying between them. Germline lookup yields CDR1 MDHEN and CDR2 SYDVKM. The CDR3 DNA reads TGTGCCAGCAGTTTTCTCAGGACTCCTTATGGCTACACCTTC. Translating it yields CASSFLRTPYGYTF.

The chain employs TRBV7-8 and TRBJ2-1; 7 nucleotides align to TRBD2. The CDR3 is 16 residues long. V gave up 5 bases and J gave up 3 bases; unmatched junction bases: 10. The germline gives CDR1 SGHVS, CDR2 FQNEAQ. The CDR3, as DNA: TGTGCCAGCAGCCCCGAATTGGGAGGGAGCTACAATGAGCAGTTCTTC. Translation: CASSPELGGSYNEQFF.

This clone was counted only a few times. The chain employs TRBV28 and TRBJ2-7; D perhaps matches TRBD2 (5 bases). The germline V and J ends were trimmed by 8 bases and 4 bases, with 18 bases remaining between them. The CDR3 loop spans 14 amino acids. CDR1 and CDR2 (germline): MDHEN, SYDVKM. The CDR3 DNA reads TGTGCCAGCCGAGGGCGGGCGGCCGGGTACGAGCAGTACTTC. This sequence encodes CASRGRAAGYEQYF.

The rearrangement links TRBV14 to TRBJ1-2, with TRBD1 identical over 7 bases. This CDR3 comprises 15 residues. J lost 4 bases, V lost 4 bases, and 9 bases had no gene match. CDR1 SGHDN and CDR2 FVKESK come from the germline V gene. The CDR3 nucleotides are TGTGCCAGCAGCCCCTACTCAGGGGGAGGCTATGGCTACACCTTC. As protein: CASSPYSGGGYGYTF. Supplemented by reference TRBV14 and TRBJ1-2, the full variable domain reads EAGVTQFPSHSVIEKGQTVTLRCDPISGHDNLYWYRRVMGKEIKFLLHFVKESKQDESGMPNNRFLAERTGGTYSTLKVQPAELEDSGVYFCASSPYSGGGYGYTFGSGTRLTVV.

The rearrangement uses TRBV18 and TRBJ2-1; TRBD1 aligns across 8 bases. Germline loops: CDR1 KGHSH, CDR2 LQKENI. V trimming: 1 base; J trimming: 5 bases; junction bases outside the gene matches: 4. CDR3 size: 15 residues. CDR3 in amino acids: CASSPHRGSDNEQFF. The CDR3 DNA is TGTGCCAGCTCACCACACAGGGGGTCTGACAATGAGCAGTTCTTC.

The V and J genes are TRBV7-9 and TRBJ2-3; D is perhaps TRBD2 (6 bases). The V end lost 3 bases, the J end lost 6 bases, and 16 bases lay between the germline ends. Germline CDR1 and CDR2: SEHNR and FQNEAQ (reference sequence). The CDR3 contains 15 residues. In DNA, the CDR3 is TGTGCCAGCAGCTTTCTGGATGGTGCGGGGGATACGCAGTATTTT. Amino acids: CASSFLDGAGDTQYF.

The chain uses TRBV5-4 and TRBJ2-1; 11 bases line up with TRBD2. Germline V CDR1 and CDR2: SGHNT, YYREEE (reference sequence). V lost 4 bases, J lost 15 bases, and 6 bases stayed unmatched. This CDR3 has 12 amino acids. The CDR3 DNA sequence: TGTGCCAGCAGCCCTAGCGGGAGGTGGTGGTTCTTC. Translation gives CASSPSGRWWFF.

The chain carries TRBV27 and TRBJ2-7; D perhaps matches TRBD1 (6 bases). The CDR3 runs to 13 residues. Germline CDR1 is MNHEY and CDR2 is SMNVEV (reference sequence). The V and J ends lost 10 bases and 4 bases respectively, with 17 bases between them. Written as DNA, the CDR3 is TGTGCCACCTCGGGACACGAAGGGTACGAGCAGTACTTC. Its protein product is CATSGHEGYEQYF.

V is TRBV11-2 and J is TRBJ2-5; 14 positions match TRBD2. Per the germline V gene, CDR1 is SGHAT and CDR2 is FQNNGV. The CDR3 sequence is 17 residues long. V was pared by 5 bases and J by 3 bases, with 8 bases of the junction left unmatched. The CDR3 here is CASSPGTSGRGKETQYF. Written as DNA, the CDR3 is TGTGCCAGCAGCCCCGGGACTAGCGGGAGAGGGAAAGAGACCCAGTACTTC.

CDR3 amino acids: CASSSPGASGRAYQETQYF. As DNA, the CDR3 is TGCGCCAGCAGCTCCCCCGGGGCTAGCGGGAGAGCGTACCAAGAGACCCAGTACTTC. This chain links TRBV5-1 with TRBJ2-5, with 10 nucleotides matching TRBD2. Unmatched junction bases numbered 14, after V lost 3 bases and J lost 0 bases. The CDR3 is 19 residues long. Germline CDR1 and CDR2: SGHRS and YFSETQ.

The DNA of the CDR3 is TGCGCCAGCAGCTTTCTAAACAGGGACGAGCAGTACTTC. Residues: CASSFLNRDEQYF. The rearrangement uses TRBV4-1 and TRBJ2-7, with a weak D call TRBD1 (6 bases). CDR1 is MGHRA and CDR2 is YSYEKL in the germline V gene. The ends were cut back, 5 bases at V and 5 bases at J, with 13 bases in the middle. The CDR3 extends over 13 amino acids.

The chain's CDR3 is CASSLGAWGGDEQYF. The DNA for the CDR3 is TGTGCCAGCAGCTTAGGGGCTTGGGGGGGTGACGAGCAGTACTTC. The chain employs TRBV7-2 and TRBJ2-7; TRBD2 aligns across 7 bases. Germline lookup yields CDR1 SGHTA and CDR2 FQGNSA. The CDR3 runs 15 residues. V lost 1 base to trimming and J lost 5 bases; unmatched junction nucleotides: 8.

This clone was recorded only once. The CDR3 protein is CASSPGVVGNQPQHF. The CDR3, as DNA: TGTGCCAGCAGCCCGGGGGTTGTTGGCAATCAGCCCCAGCATTTT. The chain couples TRBV5-5 to TRBJ1-5, with D possibly TRBD1 on 5 matching bases. The CDR3 sequence is 15 residues long. Germline CDR1 and CDR2: SGHKS and YYEKEE (reference sequence). Trimming took off 4 bases at V and 2 bases at J, with 13 bases between the two ends.

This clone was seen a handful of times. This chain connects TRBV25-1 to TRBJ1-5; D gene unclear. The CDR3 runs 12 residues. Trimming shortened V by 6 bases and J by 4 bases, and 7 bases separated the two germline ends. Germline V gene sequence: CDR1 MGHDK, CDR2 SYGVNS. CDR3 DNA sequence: TGTGCCAGCAGCGGAGGGAATCAGCCCCAGCATTTT. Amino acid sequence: CASSGGNQPQHF.